This T cell receptor beta chain was recovered during a study of identical twins. Study results and caveats: Out-of-frame alpha sequences shared between twins exhibited an excess of low generation probability.

Germline V gene sequence: CDR1 DFQATT, CDR2 SNEGSKA (reference sequence). CDR3 length: 16 residues. V was trimmed by 0 bases and J by 4 bases, leaving 16 bases between them. All donors were healthy Caucasians. This clonotype was seen only a few times. Its antigen is still unknown. A universal primer site came from template switching; cDNA carried unique molecular identifiers. One entry per CDR3 protein results from TCRdb running MiXCR on the 5' RACE reads. Of approximately 600,000 distinct CDR3 sequences in the sample, 9.6% were seen once. The data also belong to a second study, concerning yellow fever vaccine responses in identical twins.

The source material was PBMCs. The chain combines TRBV20-1 with TRBJ2-1; D is perhaps TRBD2 (5 bases). This clonotype originated in a young woman in good health. The CDR3 loop reads CSARDLLANSYNEQFF. CDR3 in DNA: TGCAGTGCTAGAGATTTGCTAGCAAATTCATACAATGAGCAGTTCTTC.